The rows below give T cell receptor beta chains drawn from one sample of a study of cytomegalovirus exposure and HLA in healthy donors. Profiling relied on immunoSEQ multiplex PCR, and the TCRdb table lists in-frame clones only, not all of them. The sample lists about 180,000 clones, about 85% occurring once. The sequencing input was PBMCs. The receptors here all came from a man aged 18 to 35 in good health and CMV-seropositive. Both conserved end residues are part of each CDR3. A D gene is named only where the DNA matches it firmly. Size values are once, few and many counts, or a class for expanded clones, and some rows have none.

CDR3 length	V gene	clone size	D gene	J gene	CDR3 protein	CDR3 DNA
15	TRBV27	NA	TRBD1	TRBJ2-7	CASSLTRTGKSEQYF	TGTGCCAGCAGTCTTACACGGACAGGGAAATCCGAGCAGTACTTC
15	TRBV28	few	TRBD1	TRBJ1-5	CASTPQGGSNQPQHF	TGTGCCAGCACTCCCCAGGGGGGAAGCAATCAGCCCCAGCATTTT
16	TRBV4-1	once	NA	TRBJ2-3	CASIRLGGLPTDTQYF	TGCGCCAGCATCAGATTGGGGGGATTGCCCACAGATACGCAGTATTTT
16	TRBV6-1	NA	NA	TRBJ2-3	CASSEVGGGHTDTQYF	TGTGCCAGCAGTGAAGTGGGAGGGGGACACACAGATACGCAGTATTTT
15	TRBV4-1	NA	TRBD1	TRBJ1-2	CASSQGPGQGGGYTF	TGCGCCAGCAGCCAAGGACCGGGACAGGGCGGAGGCTACACCTTC
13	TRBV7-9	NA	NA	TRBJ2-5	CASSPQIQETQYF	TGTGCCAGCAGCCCACAGATACAAGAGACCCAGTACTTC
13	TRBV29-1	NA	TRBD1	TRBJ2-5	CSAADRHEETQYF	TGCAGCGCCGCGGACAGGCATGAAGAGACCCAGTACTTC
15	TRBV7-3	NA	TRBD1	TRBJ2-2	CASSLGQGATGELFF	TGTGCCAGCAGCTTGGGACAGGGGGCCACCGGGGAGCTGTTTTTT
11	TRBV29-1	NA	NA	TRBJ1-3	CSVVEGNTIYF	TGCAGCGTTGTTGAGGGAAACACCATATATTTT
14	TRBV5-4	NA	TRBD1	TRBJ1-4	CASSLVPGGEKLFF	TGTGCCAGCAGCTTGGTTCCAGGGGGGGAAAAACTGTTTTTT
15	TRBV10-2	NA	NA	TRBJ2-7	CASSDLRADSYEQYF	TGCGCCAGCAGTGACCTCAGGGCCGACTCCTACGAGCAGTACTTC
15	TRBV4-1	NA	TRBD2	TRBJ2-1	CASSQGLAANNEQFF	TGCGCCAGCAGCCAGGGACTAGCGGCTAACAATGAGCAGTTCTTC
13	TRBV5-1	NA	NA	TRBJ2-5	CASSGRLGETQYF	TGCGCCAGCAGCGGGAGACTAGGAGAGACCCAGTACTTC
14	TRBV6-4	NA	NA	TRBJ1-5	CASSVWRRYQPQHF	TGTGCCAGCAGTGTCTGGCGGCGGTATCAGCCCCAGCATTTT
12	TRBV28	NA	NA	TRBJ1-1	CASSFRETEAFF	TGTGCCAGCAGTTTCCGGGAAACTGAAGCTTTCTTT
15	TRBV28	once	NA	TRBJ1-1	CASIDGAVMNTEAFF	TGTGCCAGCATCGACGGAGCTGTTATGAACACTGAAGCTTTCTTT
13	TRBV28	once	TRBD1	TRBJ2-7	CASNLQQGSEQYF	TGTGCCAGCAACCTACAACAGGGGAGCGAGCAGTACTTC
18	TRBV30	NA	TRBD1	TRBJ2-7	CAWSAGTGGWGVSYEQYF	TGTGCCTGGAGTGCCGGGACAGGGGGGTGGGGGGTCTCCTACGAGCAGTACTTC
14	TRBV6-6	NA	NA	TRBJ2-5	CASSSSAGRETQYF	TGTGCCAGCAGTTCCTCGGCCGGGAGAGAGACCCAGTACTTC
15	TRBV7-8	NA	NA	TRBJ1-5	CASSLGLDSNQPQHF	TGTGCCAGCAGCCTCGGACTAGACAGTAATCAGCCCCAGCATTTT
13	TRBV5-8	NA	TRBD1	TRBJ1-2	CASSFGQDYGYTF	TGTGCCAGCAGCTTTGGACAGGACTATGGCTACACCTTC
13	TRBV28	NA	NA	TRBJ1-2	CASRGGIRYGYTF	TGTGCCAGTCGGGGGGGGATACGGTATGGCTACACCTTC
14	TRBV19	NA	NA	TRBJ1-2	CASSPSPGGYGYTF	TGTGCCAGTAGTCCAAGTCCGGGGGGCTATGGCTACACCTTC
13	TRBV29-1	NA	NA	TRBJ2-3	CSVAPQQTDTQYF	TGCAGCGTGGCCCCACAGCAGACAGATACGCAGTATTTT
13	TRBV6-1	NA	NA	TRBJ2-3	CASDRTSTDTQYF	TGTGCCAGCGATCGCACTAGCACAGATACGCAGTATTTT
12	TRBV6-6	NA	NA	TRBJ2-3	CASSHREERQYF	TGTGCCAGCAGCCACAGGGAAGAGAGGCAGTATTTT
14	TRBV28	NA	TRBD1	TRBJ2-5	CASSWDREAETQYF	TGTGCCAGCAGCTGGGACAGGGAGGCAGAGACCCAGTACTTC
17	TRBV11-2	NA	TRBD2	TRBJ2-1	CASSSAGRGIAYNEQFF	TGTGCCAGCAGCTCAGCAGGGAGGGGAATAGCTTACAATGAGCAGTTCTTC
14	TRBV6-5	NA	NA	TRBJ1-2	CASSYSTGGDGYTF	TGTGCCAGCAGTTACTCGACGGGGGGCGATGGCTACACCTTC
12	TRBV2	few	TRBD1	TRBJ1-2	CASSGQVYGYTF	TGTGCCAGCAGCGGACAGGTATATGGCTACACCTTC
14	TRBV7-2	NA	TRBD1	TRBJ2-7	CASSFVGTAYEQYF	TGTGCCAGCAGTTTTGTGGGGACAGCCTACGAGCAGTACTTC
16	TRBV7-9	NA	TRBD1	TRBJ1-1	CASRRDRGGQSTEAFF	TGTGCCAGCCGACGGGACAGGGGAGGGCAGAGCACTGAAGCTTTCTTT
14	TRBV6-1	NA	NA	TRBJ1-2	CASSVSGQNYGYTF	TGTGCCAGCAGTGTAAGTGGACAGAACTATGGCTACACCTTC
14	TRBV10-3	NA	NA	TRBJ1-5	CAISSAGRNQPQHF	TGTGCCATCAGCTCTGCAGGCCGCAATCAGCCCCAGCATTTT
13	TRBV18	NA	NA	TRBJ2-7	CASSPPSGYEQYF	TGTGCCAGCTCACCACCTAGCGGCTACGAGCAGTACTTC
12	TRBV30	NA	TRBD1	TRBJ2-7	CAYRDSSYEQYF	TGTGCCTACCGGGACAGCTCCTACGAGCAGTACTTC
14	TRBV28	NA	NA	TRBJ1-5	CASSLVYSNQPQHF	TGTGCCAGCAGTTTAGTTTATAGCAATCAGCCCCAGCATTTT
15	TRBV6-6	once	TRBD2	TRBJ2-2	CASSVAGAYTGELFF	TGTGCCAGCAGCGTAGCGGGAGCTTACACCGGGGAGCTGTTTTTT
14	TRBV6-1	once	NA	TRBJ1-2	CASSDPQGLRGYTF	TGTGCCAGCAGTGATCCTCAGGGCTTGCGCGGCTACACCTTC
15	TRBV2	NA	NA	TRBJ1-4	CASSGSTGLNEKLFF	TGTGCCAGCAGTGGGTCCACAGGGTTGAATGAAAAACTGTTTTTT
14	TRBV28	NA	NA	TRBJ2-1	CASSLRYNYNEQFF	TGTGCCAGCAGTCTCCGTTACAATTACAATGAGCAGTTCTTC
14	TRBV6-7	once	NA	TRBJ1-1	CASSYSRENTEAFF	TGTGCCAGCAGTTACTCACGGGAAAACACTGAAGCTTTCTTT
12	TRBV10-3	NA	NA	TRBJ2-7	CAISESAHEQYF	TGTGCCATCAGTGAGTCAGCCCACGAGCAGTACTTC
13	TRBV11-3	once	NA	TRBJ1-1	CASSYQTGTEAFF	TGTGCCAGCAGCTACCAGACCGGGACTGAAGCTTTCTTT
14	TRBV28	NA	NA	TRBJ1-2	CASSLRGGYYGYTF	TGTGCCAGCAGCCTAAGAGGGGGATACTATGGCTACACCTTC
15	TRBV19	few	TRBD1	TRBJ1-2	CASSRQGGANYGYTF	TGTGCCAGCAGCCGGCAGGGGGGCGCTAACTATGGCTACACCTTC
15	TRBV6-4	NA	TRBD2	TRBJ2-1	CASSPAREGPNEQFF	TGTGCCAGCAGTCCCGCACGGGAGGGCCCCAATGAGCAGTTCTTC
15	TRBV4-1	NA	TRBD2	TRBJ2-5	CASSQGTSGQETQYF	TGCGCCAGCAGCCAGGGGACTAGCGGGCAAGAGACCCAGTACTTC
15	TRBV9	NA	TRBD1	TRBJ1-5	CASSVDPGGAQPQHF	TGTGCCAGCAGCGTAGATCCAGGGGGCGCCCAGCCCCAGCATTTT
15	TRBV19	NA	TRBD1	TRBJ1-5	CASTKDGTGGQPQHF	TGTGCCAGTACTAAAGACGGGACAGGCGGACAGCCCCAGCATTTT
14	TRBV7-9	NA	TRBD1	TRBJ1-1	CASGMPGQQGEAFF	TGTGCCAGCGGGATGCCGGGACAGCAAGGGGAAGCTTTCTTT
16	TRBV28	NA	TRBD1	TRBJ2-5	CASSFGGQGARETQYF	TGTGCCAGCAGTTTCGGTGGACAGGGGGCGCGAGAGACCCAGTACTTC
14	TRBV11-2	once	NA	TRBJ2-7	CASSLGQPGDEQYF	TGTGCCAGCAGCTTAGGCCAGCCGGGAGACGAGCAGTACTTC
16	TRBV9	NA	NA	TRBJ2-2	CASSPRQTANTGELFF	TGTGCCAGCAGCCCTCGCCAGACTGCGAACACCGGGGAGCTGTTTTTT